Given below is one T cell receptor beta chain in context. The CDR3 runs 12 residues. CDR1 and CDR2 (germline): SQVTM, ANQGSEA. Trimming stripped 1 base from V and 7 bases from J, with 11 bases between. The protocol was immunoSEQ multiplex PCR, while the TCRdb copy is restricted to in-frame clones and leaves out a portion. The data contain more than 140,000 clones, about 91% of them seen just once; the ten biggest clones take up under 2.5%. The sample belongs to a study of T cell responses to AZD1222 COVID-19 vaccine. The clonotype originates from an adult in good health. Sequenced here: peripheral blood, sampled on day 0 of AZD1222 vaccination. This chain links TRBV29-1 with TRBJ2-7; D gene uncertain. CDR3 sequence (DNA): TGCAGCGTTGAAGGAGCGAACTATGAGCAGTACTTC. Translated, it gives CSVEGANYEQYF.